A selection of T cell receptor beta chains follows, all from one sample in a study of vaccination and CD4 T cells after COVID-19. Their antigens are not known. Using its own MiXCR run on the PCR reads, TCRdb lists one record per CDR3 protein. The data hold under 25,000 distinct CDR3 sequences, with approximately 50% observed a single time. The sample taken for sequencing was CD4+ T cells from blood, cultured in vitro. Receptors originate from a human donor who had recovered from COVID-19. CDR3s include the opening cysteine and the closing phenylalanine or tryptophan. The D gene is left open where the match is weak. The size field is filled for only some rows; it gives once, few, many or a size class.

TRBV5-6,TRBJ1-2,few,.,TGTGCCAGCAGCCCGGGCAGGCGGATCTATGGCTACACCTTC,CASSPGRRIYGYTF
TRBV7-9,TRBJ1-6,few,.,TGTGCCAGCAGCTTAGACTCAATAAATTCACCCCTCCACTTT,CASSLDSINSPLHF
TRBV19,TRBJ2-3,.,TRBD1,TGTGCCAGTAGTAACCGGGACAGATTAACAGATACGCAGTATTTT,CASSNRDRLTDTQYF
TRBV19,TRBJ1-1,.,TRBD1,TGTGCCAGTAGTGCGACAGGGATGAACACTGAAGCTTTCTTT,CASSATGMNTEAFF
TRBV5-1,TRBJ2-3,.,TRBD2,TGCGCCAGCAGCTCCGGAGGGACTAGCGGGGCAGATACGCAGTATTTT,CASSSGGTSGADTQYF
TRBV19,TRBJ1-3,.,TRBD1,TGTGCCAGTAGTACCCAACCGGGACAGGGGCCGGGAAACACCATATATTTT,CASSTQPGQGPGNTIYF
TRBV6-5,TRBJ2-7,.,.,TGTGCCAGCAGTTACGGGGGACCTCCCTCCTACGAGCAGTACTTC,CASSYGGPPSYEQYF
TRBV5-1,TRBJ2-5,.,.,TGCGCCAGCAGCTTGTCAGGGACACAAGAGACCCAGTACTTC,CASSLSGTQETQYF
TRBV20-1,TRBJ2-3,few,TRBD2,TGCAGCGGGGGGGTTGCGGGAGGATCTACTAGCACAGATACGCAGTATTTT,CSGGVAGGSTSTDTQYF
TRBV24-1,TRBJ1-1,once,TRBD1,TGTGCCACCAAGGGACAGGGGACGACTGAAGCTTTCTTT,CATKGQGTTEAFF
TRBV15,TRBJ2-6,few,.,TGTGCCACCAGCAGATTGAGGGGTCAGCGGGTGGCCAACGTCCTGACTTTC,CATSRLRGQRVANVLTF
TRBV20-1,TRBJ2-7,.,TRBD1,TGCAGTGCTAGAGTTCCAGGGGGAGTAGCAGGGTGGGCCGACGAGCAGTACTTC,CSARVPGGVAGWADEQYF
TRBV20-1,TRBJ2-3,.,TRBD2,TGCAGTGCTGATCCAGGACTAGCGGGGCCCACAGATACGCAGTATTTT,CSADPGLAGPTDTQYF
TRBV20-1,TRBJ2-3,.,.,TGCAGTGCTAGAGAGTCCACAGATACGCAGTATTTT,CSARESTDTQYF
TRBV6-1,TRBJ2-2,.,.,TGTGCCAGCCCGGACCGTGACACCGGGGAGCTGTTTTTT,CASPDRDTGELFF
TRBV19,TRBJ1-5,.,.,TGTGCCAGTAGCCTACTCAATCAGCCCCAGCATTTT,CASSLLNQPQHF
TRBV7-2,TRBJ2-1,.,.,TGTGCCAGCAGCTCCTCGGTGAGCTCCTACAATGAGCAGTTCTTC,CASSSSVSSYNEQFF
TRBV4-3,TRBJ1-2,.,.,TGCGCCAGCAGCCAGTCAAGAGGCCCCCTTGGCTACACCTTC,CASSQSRGPLGYTF
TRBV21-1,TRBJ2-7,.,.,TGTGCCAGCAGCAATAGGGCAGGGTTAGCCGAGCAGTACTTC,CASSNRAGLAEQYF
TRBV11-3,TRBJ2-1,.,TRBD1,TGTGCCAGCAGCACCCGACAGGGGTACAATGAGCAGTTCTTC,CASSTRQGYNEQFF
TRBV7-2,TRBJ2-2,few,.,TGTGCCAGCAGCTTAGTCTGGCAGGGGGGAACCGGGGAGCTGTTTTTT,CASSLVWQGGTGELFF
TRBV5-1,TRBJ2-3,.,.,TGCGCCAGCAGCTCCCGAGCGGGCCGAAGCACAGATACGCAGTATTTT,CASSSRAGRSTDTQYF
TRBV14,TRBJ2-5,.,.,TGTGCCAGCAGCCAAGATTGGGTCAGACAAGAGACCCAGTACTTC,CASSQDWVRQETQYF
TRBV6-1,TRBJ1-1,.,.,TGTGCCGCCGAGGGGGGGACTGAAGCTTTCTTT,CAAEGGTEAFF
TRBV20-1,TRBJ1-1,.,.,TGCAGTGCTAGAGAATCGGCAACGGACACTGAAGCTTTCTTT,CSARESATDTEAFF
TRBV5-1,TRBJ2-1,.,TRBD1,TGCGCCAGCAGCGCCGCGACAGGGGAGCCTTACAATGAGCAGTTCTTC,CASSAATGEPYNEQFF
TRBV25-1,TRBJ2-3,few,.,TGTGCCAGCTTACCGGGACGAGGTCCTTATACGCAGTATTTT,CASLPGRGPYTQYF
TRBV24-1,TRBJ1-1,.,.,TGTGCCACCAGTGATTCAGGAGGGAACACTGAAGCTTTCTTT,CATSDSGGNTEAFF
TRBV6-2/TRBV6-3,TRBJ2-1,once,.,TGTGCCAGCAGTTACGGGGGACTGTACAATGAGCAGTTCTTC,CASSYGGLYNEQFF
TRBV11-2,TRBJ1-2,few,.,TGTGCCAGCAGCTTAACAGTAGATGGCTACACCTTC,CASSLTVDGYTF
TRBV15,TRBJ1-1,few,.,TGTGCCACCAGCAGAGTAGGGACCACGGTTGAAGCTTTCTTT,CATSRVGTTVEAFF
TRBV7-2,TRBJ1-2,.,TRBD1,TGTGCCAGCAGCTATACAGGGGACCGGAGGCATGGCTACACCTTC,CASSYTGDRRHGYTF
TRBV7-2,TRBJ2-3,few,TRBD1,TGTGCCAGCAGCGCCACAGGGGATACTAGCACAGATACGCAGTATTTT,CASSATGDTSTDTQYF
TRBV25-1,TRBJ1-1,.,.,TGTGCCAGCAGTGTACAGCCGAACACTGAAGCTTTCTTT,CASSVQPNTEAFF
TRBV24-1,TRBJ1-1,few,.,TGTGCCACCAGTGATTCTACGACCCGGGACGGGGGTACTGAAGCTTTCTTT,CATSDSTTRDGGTEAFF
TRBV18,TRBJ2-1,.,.,TGTGCCAGCACCCCCGACTCTGCCTACAATGAGCAGTTCTTC,CASTPDSAYNEQFF
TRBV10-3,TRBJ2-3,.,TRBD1,TGTGCCATCAGCCCCGGGACAGTTAGCACAGATACGCAGTATTTT,CAISPGTVSTDTQYF